The text below deals with one T cell receptor (beta chain). It is likely a read error: a sequence one base away is far more abundant. Treatment here: randomized to nivolumab then ipilimumab (arm A) or the reverse (arm B). Sorted cells were live CD3+CD8+, lacking CD19 and CD56, from PBMCs. These data come from a study of sequential checkpoint blockade in melanoma. CDR1 and CDR2 from the germline V gene are GTSNPN and SVGIG (reference sequence). The length of the CDR3 is 14 residues. The assay was immunoSEQ multiplex PCR, and TCRdb's table has in-frame clones only and misses some. The table records approximately 13,000 clones, around 69% of them present only once.

The sample consisted of CD8+ T cells sorted from blood (inferred from file names), taken from a patient given nivolumab and ipilimumab in sequence. This TCR came from a human patient with melanoma. Some clones in this sample may be carry-over from other donors' samples. V gene TRBV30 combines with J gene TRBJ2-7; D is unclear. CDR3 loop: CAWIFRRLVYEQCF. CDR3 in DNA: TGTGCCTGGATTTTCCGGCGACTGGTCTACGAGCAGTGCTTC.